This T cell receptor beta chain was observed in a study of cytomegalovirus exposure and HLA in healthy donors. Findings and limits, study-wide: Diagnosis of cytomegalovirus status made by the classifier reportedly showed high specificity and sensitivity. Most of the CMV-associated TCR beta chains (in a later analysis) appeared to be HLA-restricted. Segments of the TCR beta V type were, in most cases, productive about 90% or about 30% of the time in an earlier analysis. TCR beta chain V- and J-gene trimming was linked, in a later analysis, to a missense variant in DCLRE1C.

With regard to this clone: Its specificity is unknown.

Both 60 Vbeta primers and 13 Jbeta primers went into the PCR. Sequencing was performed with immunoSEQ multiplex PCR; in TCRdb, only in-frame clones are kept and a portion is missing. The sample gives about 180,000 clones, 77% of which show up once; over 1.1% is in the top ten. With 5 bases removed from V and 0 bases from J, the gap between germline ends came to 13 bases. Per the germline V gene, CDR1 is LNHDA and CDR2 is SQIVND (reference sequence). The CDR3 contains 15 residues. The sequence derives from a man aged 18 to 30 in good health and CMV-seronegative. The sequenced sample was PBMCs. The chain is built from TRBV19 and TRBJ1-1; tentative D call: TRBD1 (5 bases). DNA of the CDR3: TGTGCCAGTAGTCCCACGACAGTTTTGAACACTGAAGCTTTCTTT. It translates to CASSPTTVLNTEAFF.